Detailed here is one TCR beta chain. Per individual sample, eight separate reactions were used to make cDNA. TCRdb re-analyzed the 5' RACE reads; it lists each CDR3 protein once, without DNA. This table holds over 150,000 distinct CDR3 sequences. The germline gives CDR1 GTSNPN, CDR2 SVGIG (reference sequence). The CDR3 is 13 residues long. The sample originates from a study of monozygotic twins with inflammatory bowel disease. The TCR sequence derives from a human donor with ulcerative colitis or Crohn's disease, or a healthy co-twin of an affected twin (not recorded which). The chain employs TRBV30 and TRBJ2-7. The sample comprised blood. The CDR3 spells CAWSVQGTYEQYF. Combining the CDR3 with reference TRBV30 and TRBJ2-7 gives the whole variable domain SQTIHQWPATLVQPVGSPLSLECTVEGTSNPNLYWYRQAAGRGLQLLFYSVGIGQISSEVPQNLSASRPQDRQFILSSKKLLLSDSGFYLCAWSVQGTYEQYFGPGTRLTVT.